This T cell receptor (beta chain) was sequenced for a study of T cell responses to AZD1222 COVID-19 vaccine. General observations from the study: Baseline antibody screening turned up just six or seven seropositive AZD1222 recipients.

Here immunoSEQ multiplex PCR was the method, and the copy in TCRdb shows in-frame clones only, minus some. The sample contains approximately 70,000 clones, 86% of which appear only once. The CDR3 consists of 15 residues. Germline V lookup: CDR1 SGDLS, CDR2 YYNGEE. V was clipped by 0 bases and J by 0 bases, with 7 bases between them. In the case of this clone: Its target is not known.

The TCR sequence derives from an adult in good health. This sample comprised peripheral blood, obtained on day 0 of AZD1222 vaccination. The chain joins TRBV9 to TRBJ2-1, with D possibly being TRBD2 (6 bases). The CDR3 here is CASSVGGLSYNEQFF. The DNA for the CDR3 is TGTGCCAGCAGCGTAGGGGGACTCTCCTACAATGAGCAGTTCTTC.